What follows is one T cell receptor (beta chain) and its context. The assay was immunoSEQ multiplex PCR, and TCRdb's table has in-frame clones only and misses some. The table includes 40,000 to 60,000 clones, around 85% detected once. The data were obtained in a study of blood T cell repertoires in COVID-19. Study overall: T cells, B-cell-depleted T cells, or PBMCs supplied cDNA or gDNA.

This TCR derives from a man over 45 with active COVID-19. Sequenced sample: peripheral blood.

The CDR3 region is CATSSRRRGPYNEQFF. The CDR3 nucleotides are TGTGCCACCAGCAGTCGTAGGCGGGGACCATACAATGAGCAGTTCTTC. The rearrangement joins TRBV15 to TRBJ2-1, with D tentatively TRBD2 (6 bases). Germline assignment: CDR1 LNHNV and CDR2 YYDKDF (reference sequence). Trimming removed 3 bases at V and 4 bases at J, with 16 bases between. The CDR3 sequence is 16 residues long.